This paragraph reports one T cell receptor (beta chain). Antigen unknown. The donors, aged about 6 to 100, were healthy Caucasians from Russia. These data come from a study of blood T cells in healthy people across ages. Study-wide findings and caveats: Estimates based on one million T cells were treated as lower bounds. Strongly correlated with naive T cell percentage was TCR beta diversity.

This CDR3 spans 14 amino acids. V was cut by 5 bases and J by 9 bases, with 17 bases left in between. Germline-derived CDR1 and CDR2 are MNHEY and SVGAGI. The use of a sample-barcoded 5' primer and a J-beta primer mix characterized a second PCR of roughly 6 to 11 cycles. TCRdb passed the 5' RACE reads through MiXCR, listing each CDR3 protein once. The table has about 1.8 million distinct CDR3 sequences, about 49% seen once. The origin of this receptor is a woman aged 40-49 years in good health. This chain uses TRBV6-5 with TRBJ2-1; D is perhaps TRBD1 or TRBD2 (5 bases each). The sequencing input was blood. CDR3 sequence (DNA): TGTGCCAGCAGTGCCCGGGACGCCAGTAGTGAGCAGTTCTTC. This sequence encodes CASSARDASSEQFF.